This TCR beta chain came from a study of T cells in Graves' hyperthyroidism and ophthalmopathy. Study-wide results and limits: From stable hyperthyroidism, ophthalmopathy was set apart by a 13 V-J model. Within blood appeared most thyroid clonotypes that had expanded above 0.001.

In its sample, this clonotype was seen a few times. Antigen specificity is unknown. Those patients with uncontrolled infection, other autoimmune disease, pregnancy or lactation were excluded. Thyroid ultrasound and orbital computed tomography, with clinical symptoms and serum thyroxine and TRAb, informed diagnoses. TCR beta CDR3 sequences were amplified from RNA transcripts. The HTBI set primed first-round TCR CDR3 RT-PCR. TCRdb processed the multiplex PCR reads anew with MiXCR; each CDR3 protein has one entry. The repertoire includes about 570,000 distinct CDR3 sequences, around 45% of them detected once, and around 19% sits in the top ten. Germline assignment: CDR1 MDHEN and CDR2 SYDVKM. Trimming took 4 bases from V and 0 from J; bases not matched to a gene: 6. The CDR3 loop spans 15 amino acids.

Sequenced material: peripheral blood or thyroid tissue (not recorded which). The TCR comes from an adult woman with Graves' disease, either hyperthyroidism or ophthalmopathy (not recorded which). The rearrangement uses TRBV28 and TRBJ2-7; 7 bases align to TRBD2. The DNA for the CDR3 is TGTGCCAGCAGTTCTTTCGGGAGGACCTCCTACGAGCAGTACTTC. It specifies CASSSFGRTSYEQYF.